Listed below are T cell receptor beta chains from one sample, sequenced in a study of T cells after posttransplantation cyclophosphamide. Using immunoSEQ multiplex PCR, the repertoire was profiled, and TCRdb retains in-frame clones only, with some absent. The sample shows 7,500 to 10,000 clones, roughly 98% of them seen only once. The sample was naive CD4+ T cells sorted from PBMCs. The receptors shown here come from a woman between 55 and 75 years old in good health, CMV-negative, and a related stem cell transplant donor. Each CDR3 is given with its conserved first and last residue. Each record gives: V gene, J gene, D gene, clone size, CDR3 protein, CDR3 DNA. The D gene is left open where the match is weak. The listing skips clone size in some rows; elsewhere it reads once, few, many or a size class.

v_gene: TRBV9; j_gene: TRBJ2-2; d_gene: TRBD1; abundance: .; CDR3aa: CASSVAGTGPTGELFF; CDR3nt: TGTGCCAGCAGCGTAGCCGGGACAGGGCCCACCGGGGAGCTGTTTTTT
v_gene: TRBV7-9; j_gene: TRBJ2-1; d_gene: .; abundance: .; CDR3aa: CASSRRGAPYNEQFF; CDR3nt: TGTGCCAGCAGCCGACGGGGGGCCCCCTACAATGAGCAGTTCTTC
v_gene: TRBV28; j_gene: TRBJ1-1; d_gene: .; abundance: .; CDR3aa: CASSAPNRVGTEAFF; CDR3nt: TGTGCCAGCAGTGCCCCAAACAGGGTGGGGACTGAAGCTTTCTTT
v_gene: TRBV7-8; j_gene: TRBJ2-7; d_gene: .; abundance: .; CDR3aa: CASSSQGSLAIEQYF; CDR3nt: TGTGCCAGCAGCTCACAAGGGTCCCTAGCAATAGAGCAGTACTTC
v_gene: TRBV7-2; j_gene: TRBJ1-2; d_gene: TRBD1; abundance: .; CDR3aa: CASSPRQGTYGYTF; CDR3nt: TGTGCCAGCAGCCCCAGACAGGGCACCTATGGCTACACCTTC
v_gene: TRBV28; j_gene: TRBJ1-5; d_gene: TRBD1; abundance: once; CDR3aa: CASSGTGNRNQPQHF; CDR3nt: TGTGCCAGCTCTGGGACAGGCAATCGCAATCAGCCCCAGCATTTT
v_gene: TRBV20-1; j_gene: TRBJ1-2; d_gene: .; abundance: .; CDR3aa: CSVKDFYGYTF; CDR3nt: TGCAGTGTTAAGGACTTCTATGGCTACACCTTC
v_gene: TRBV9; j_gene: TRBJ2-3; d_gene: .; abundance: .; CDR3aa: CASSVGVRRGLDTQYF; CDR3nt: TGTGCCAGCAGCGTAGGAGTCCGGCGGGGCTTAGATACGCAGTATTTT
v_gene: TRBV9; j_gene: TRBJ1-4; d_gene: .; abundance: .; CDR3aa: CASSAPGSINEKLFF; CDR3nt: TGTGCCAGCAGCGCCCCAGGGTCTATAAATGAAAAACTGTTTTTT
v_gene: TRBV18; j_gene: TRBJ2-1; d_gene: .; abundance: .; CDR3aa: CASSPPTGSYNEQFF; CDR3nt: TGTGCCAGCTCACCCCCGACAGGCTCCTACAATGAGCAGTTCTTC
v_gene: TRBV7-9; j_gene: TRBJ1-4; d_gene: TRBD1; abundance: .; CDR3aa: CASSWGQGFVEKLFF; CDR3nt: TGTGCCAGCAGCTGGGGACAGGGGTTTGTCGAAAAACTGTTTTTT
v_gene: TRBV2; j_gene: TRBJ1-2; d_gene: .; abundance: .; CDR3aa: CASSGRGRDQGYTF; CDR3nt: TGTGCCAGCAGCGGTAGGGGAAGGGATCAGGGCTACACCTTC
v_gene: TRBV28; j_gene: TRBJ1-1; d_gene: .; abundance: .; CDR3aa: CASSLRGGTEAFF; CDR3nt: TGTGCCAGCAGTTTGCGGGGGGGAACTGAAGCTTTCTTT
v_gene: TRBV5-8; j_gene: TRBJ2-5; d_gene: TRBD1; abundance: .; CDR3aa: CASSLAWDRGFLETQYF; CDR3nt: TGTGCCAGCAGCTTGGCCTGGGACAGGGGGTTTCTCGAGACCCAGTACTTC
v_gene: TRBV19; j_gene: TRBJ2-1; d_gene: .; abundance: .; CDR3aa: CATSSGRGIYNEQFF; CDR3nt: TGTGCCACTAGTTCGGGCCGGGGTATTTACAATGAGCAGTTCTTC
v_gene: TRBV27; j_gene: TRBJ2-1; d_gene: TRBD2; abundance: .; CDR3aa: CASKASGRAGEQFF; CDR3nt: TGTGCCAGCAAAGCTAGCGGGAGGGCCGGTGAGCAGTTCTTC
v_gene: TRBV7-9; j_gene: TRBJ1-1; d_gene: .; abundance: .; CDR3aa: CASSLDRNTEAFF; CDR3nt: TGTGCCAGCAGCTTAGACAGGAACACTGAAGCTTTCTTT
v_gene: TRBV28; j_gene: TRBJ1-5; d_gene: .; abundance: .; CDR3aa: CASSYRFNQPQHF; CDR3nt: TGTGCCAGCAGTTACAGGTTCAATCAGCCCCAGCATTTT
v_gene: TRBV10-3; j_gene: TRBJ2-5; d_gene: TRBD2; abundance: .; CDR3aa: CATTGGETQYF; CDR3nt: TGTGCCACCACGGGGGGTGAGACCCAGTACTTC
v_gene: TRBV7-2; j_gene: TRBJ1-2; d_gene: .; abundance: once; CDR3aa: CASSLVGGGPPIYGYTF; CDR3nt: TGTGCCAGCAGCTTAGTTGGGGGGGGTCCCCCGATTTATGGCTACACCTTC
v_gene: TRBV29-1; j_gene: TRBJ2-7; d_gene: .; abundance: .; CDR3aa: CSASSLIATEQYF; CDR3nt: TGCAGCGCCTCCTCCTTAATAGCGACCGAGCAGTACTTC
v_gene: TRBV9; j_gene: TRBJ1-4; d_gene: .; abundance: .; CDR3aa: CASSVATRGGEKLFF; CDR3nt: TGTGCCAGCAGCGTAGCTACAAGGGGGGGGGAAAAACTGTTTTTT
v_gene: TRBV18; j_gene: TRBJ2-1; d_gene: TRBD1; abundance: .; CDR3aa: CASSPTGGSYNEQFF; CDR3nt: TGTGCCAGCTCACCAACAGGGGGCTCTTACAATGAGCAGTTCTTC
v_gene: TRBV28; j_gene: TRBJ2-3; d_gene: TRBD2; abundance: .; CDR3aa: CASSSLGTSGRAGTDTQYF; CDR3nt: TGTGCCAGCAGTTCGTTGGGGACTAGCGGGAGGGCGGGCACAGATACGCAGTATTTT
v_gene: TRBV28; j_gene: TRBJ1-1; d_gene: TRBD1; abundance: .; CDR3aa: CASSPITGARGGGNTEAFF; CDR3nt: TGTGCCAGCAGTCCAATTACAGGGGCGCGGGGAGGTGGGAACACTGAAGCTTTCTTT
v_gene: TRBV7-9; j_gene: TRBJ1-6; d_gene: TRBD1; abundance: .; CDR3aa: CASSSGVGGANNSPLHF; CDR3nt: TGTGCCAGCAGTTCCGGGGTAGGGGGCGCAAATAATTCCCCCCTCCACTTT
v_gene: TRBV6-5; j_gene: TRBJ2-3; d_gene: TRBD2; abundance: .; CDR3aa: CASSYGLASDPQYF; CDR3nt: TGTGCCAGCAGTTACGGACTAGCGTCAGATCCGCAGTATTTT
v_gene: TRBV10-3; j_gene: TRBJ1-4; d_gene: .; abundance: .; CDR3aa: CAIRNGAATNEKLFF; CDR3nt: TGTGCCATCAGGAACGGAGCCGCAACTAATGAAAAACTGTTTTTT
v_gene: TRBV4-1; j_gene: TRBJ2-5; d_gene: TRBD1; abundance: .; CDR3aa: CASSQEGTGEETQYF; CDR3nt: TGCGCCAGCAGCCAAGAGGGAACAGGGGAAGAGACCCAGTACTTC
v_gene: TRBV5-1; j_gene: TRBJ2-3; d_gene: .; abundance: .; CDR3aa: CASSLADRVTDTQYF; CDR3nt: TGCGCCAGCAGCTTGGCCGACCGGGTCACAGATACGCAGTATTTT
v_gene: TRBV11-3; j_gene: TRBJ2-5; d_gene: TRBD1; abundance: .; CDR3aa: CASSLGLTGVETQYF; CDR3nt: TGTGCCAGCAGCTTAGGCCTGACAGGGGTGGAGACCCAGTACTTC
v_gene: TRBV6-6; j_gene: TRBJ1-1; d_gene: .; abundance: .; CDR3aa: CASSSQGRRGDTEAFF; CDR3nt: TGTGCCAGCAGTTCCCAGGGACGGCGGGGGGACACTGAAGCTTTCTTT
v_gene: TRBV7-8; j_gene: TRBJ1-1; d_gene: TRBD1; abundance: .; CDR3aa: CASSWGQGMLTEAFF; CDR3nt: TGTGCCAGCAGCTGGGGACAGGGTATGTTGACTGAAGCTTTCTTT
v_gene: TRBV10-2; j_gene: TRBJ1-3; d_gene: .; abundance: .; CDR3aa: CASRLTADSGNTIYF; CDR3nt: TGCGCCAGCAGACTCACTGCGGACTCTGGAAACACCATATATTTT
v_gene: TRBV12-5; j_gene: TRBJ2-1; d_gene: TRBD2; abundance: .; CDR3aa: CASGLENAGPLGGVNEQFF; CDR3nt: TGTGCTAGTGGTTTGGAGAACGCGGGACCCCTGGGGGGGGTCAATGAGCAGTTCTTC
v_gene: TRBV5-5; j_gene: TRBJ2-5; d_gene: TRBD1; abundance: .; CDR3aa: CASSRQWGDRQETQYF; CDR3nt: TGTGCCAGCAGCCGGCAATGGGGGGACAGGCAAGAGACCCAGTACTTC
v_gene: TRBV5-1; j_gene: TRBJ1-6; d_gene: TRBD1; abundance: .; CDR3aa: CASSLGPGGGSPLHF; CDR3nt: TGCGCCAGCAGCTTGGGGCCAGGGGGAGGATCACCCCTCCACTTT
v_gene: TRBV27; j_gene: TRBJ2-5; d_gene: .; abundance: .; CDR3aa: CASGRAGTQYF; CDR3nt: TGTGCCAGCGGACGTGCGGGGACCCAGTACTTC
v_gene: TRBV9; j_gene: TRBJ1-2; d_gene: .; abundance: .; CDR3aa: CASSVELGPDEHGYTF; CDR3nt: TGTGCCAGCAGCGTAGAATTGGGGCCGGACGAGCATGGCTACACCTTC
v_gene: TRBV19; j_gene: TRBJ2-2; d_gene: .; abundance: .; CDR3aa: CASSASGVGVHTGELFF; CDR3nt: TGTGCCAGTAGCGCGTCGGGGGTCGGGGTTCACACCGGGGAGCTGTTTTTT
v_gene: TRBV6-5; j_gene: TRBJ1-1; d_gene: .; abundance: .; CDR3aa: CASSYSQVSTEAFF; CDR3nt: TGTGCCAGCAGTTACTCACAGGTGAGCACTGAAGCTTTCTTT